Listed here are 2 T cell receptor beta chains from one sample, sequenced in a study of cytomegalovirus exposure and HLA in healthy donors. PCR involved 60 Vbeta and 13 Jbeta primers. TCRdb's copy holds only in-frame clones and misses some; the assay was immunoSEQ multiplex PCR. The repertoire holds 150,000 to 160,000 clones, with 65% to 80% as singletons. What was sequenced was PBMCs. The receptor source for this set is a woman in her thirties or forties in good health and CMV-seronegative.

This clone was seen only a few times. The chain has TRBV27 and TRBJ2-3, with D tentatively TRBD2 (7 bases). The germline V gene has CDR1 MNHEY and CDR2 SMNVEV (reference sequence). V dropped 3 bases and J dropped 3 bases, with 13 bases sitting between them. CDR3 length: 15 residues. CDR3 in DNA: TGTGCCAGCAGTTTGGGGGGGGCAGGGACAGATACGCAGTATTTT. This encodes CASSLGGAGTDTQYF.

This clone was counted only a few times. V gene TRBV5-4 combines with J gene TRBJ1-4; 11 positions match TRBD1. This CDR3 region has 15 residues. Germline CDR1 is SGHNT and CDR2 is YYREEE (reference sequence). With V trimmed by 4 bases and J by 7 bases, 6 bases remained unmatched. CDR3 nucleotide sequence: TGTGCCAGCAGCCGCGGACAGGGGGCAGGTGAAAAACTGTTTTTT. Amino acids: CASSRGQGAGEKLFF.